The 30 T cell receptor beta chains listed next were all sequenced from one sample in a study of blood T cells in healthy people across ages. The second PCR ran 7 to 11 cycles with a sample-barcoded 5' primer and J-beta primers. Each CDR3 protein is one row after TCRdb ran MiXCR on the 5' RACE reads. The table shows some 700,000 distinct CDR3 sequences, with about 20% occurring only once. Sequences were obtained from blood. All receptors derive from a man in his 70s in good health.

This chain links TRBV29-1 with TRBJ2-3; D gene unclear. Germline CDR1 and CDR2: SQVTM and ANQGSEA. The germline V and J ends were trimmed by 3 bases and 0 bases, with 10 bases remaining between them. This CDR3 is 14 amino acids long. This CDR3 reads CSVEAETSTDTQYF. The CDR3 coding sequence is TGCAGCGTTGAGGCCGAAACTAGCACAGATACGCAGTATTTT.

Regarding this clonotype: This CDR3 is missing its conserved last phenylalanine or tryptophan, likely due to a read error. CDR3 sequence reads: CASSPRLAEYNEQFS. CDR3 bases: TGTGCCAGCAGCCCTCGACTAGCGGAGTACAATGAGCAGTTCTCC. V usage is TRBV9 and J usage is TRBJ2-1; 9 positions agree with TRBD2. Germline CDR1 SGDLS, CDR2 YYNGEE. There are 15 residues in the CDR3. V lost 4 bases and J lost 4; bases outside the gene matches: 6.

CDR3 sequence: CASSQGAGPTYEQYF. The CDR3 DNA reads TGTGCCAGCAGCCAGGGGGCAGGACCAACCTACGAGCAGTACTTC. This sequence joins TRBV14 and TRBJ2-7; D possibly corresponds to TRBD1 (6 bases). CDR3 size: 15 residues. CDR1 and CDR2 from the germline V gene are SGHDN and FVKESK. The V gene lost 3 bases and the J gene lost 2 bases, with 14 bases spanning the gap.

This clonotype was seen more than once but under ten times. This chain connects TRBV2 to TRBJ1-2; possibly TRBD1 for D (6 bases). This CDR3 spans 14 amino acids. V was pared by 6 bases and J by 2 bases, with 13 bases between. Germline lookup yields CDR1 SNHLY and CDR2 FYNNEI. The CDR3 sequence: CASRGRGTNYGYTF. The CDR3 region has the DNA TGTGCCAGCAGGGGCAGGGGAACGAACTATGGCTACACCTTC.

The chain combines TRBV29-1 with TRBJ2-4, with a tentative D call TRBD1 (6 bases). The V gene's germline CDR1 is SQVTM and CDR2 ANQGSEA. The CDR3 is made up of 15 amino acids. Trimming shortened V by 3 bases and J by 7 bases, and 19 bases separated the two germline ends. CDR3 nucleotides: TGCAGCGTTGAGACCAGGGGAAACCTCAGGAACATTCAGTACTTC. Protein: CSVETRGNLRNIQYF.

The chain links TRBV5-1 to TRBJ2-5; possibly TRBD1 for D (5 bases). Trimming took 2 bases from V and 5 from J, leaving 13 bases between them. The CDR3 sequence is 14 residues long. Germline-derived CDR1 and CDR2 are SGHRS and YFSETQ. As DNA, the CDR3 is TGCGCCAGCAGCTTCAGGGCACCTAGGGAGACCCAGTACTTC. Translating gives CASSFRAPRETQYF.

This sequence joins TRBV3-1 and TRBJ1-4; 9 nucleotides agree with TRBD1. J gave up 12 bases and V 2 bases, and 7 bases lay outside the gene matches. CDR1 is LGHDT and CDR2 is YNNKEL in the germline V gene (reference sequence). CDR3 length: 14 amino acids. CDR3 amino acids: CASSQRDREGELFF. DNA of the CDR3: TGTGCCAGCAGCCAACGGGACAGGGAAGGGGAACTGTTTTTT.

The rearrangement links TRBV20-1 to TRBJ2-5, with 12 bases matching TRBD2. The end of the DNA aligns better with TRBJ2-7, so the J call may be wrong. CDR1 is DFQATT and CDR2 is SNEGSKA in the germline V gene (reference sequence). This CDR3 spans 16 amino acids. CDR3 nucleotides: TGCAGTGCTAGAGCCTACCTAGCGGGGGGGATCTACGAGCAGTACTTC. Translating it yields CSARAYLAGGIYEQYF.

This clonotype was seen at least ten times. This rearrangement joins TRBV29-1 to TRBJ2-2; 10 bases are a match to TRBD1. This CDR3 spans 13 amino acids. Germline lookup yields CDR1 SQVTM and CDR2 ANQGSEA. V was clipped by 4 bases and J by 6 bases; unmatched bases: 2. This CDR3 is CSVGGQGPGELFF. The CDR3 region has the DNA TGCAGCGTTGGGGGACAGGGGCCCGGGGAGCTGTTTTTT.

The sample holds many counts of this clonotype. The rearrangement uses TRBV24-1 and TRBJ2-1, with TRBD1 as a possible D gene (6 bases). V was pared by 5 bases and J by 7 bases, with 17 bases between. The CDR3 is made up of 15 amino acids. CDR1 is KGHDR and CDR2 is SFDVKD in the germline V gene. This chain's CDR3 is CATSARTDSFNEQFF. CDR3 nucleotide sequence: TGTGCCACCAGTGCCCGGACAGATAGTTTTAATGAGCAGTTCTTC.

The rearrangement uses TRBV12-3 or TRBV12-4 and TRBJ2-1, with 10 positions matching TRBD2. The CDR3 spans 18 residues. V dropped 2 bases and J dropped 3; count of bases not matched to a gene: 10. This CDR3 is CASSLWVVSGGLYNEQFF. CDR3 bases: TGTGCCAGCAGTTTATGGGTTGTTAGCGGGGGGCTCTACAATGAGCAGTTCTTC.

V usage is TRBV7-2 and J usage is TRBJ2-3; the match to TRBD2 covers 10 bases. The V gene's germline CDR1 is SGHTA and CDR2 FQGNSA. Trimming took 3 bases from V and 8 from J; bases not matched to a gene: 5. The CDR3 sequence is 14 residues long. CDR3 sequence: CASSFTSGEGTQYF. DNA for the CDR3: TGTGCCAGCAGCTTCACTAGCGGGGAGGGTACGCAGTATTTT.

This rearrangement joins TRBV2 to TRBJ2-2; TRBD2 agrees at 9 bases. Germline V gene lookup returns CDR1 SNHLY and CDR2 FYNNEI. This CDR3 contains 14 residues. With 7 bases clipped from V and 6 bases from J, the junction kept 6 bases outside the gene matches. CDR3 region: CASKGSGSPGELFF. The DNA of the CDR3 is TGTGCCAGCAAAGGTAGCGGGAGCCCCGGGGAGCTGTTTTTT.

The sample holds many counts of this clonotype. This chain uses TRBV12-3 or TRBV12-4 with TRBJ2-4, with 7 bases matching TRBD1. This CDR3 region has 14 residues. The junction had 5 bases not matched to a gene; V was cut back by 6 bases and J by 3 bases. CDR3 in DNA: TGTGCCAGCAGCCCCGGGACAGACAAAAACATTCAGTACTTC. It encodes CASSPGTDKNIQYF.

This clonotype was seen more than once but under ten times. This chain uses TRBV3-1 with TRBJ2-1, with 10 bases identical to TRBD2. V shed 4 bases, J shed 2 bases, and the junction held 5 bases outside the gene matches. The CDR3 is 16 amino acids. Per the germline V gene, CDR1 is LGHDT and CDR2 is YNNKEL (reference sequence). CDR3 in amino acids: CASSRALAGAYNEQFF. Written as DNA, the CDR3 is TGTGCCAGCAGCCGGGCCCTAGCGGGGGCCTACAATGAGCAGTTCTTC.

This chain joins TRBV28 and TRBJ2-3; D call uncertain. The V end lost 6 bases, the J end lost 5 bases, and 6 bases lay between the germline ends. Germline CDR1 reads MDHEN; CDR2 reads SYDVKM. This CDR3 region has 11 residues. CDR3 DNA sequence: TGTGCCAGCAGACTACTAGATACGCAGTATTTT. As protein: CASRLLDTQYF.

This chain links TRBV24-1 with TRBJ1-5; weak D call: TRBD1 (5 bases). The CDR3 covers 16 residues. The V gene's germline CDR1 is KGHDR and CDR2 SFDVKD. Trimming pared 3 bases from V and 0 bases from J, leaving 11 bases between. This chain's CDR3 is CATSDSRGYSNQPQHF. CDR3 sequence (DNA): TGTGCCACCAGTGATAGTCGGGGCTATAGCAATCAGCCCCAGCATTTT.

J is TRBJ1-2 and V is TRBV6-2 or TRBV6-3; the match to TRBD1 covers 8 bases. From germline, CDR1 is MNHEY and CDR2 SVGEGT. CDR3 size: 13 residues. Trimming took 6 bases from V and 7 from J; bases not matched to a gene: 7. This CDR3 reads CASRYTGGAGYTF. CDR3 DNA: TGTGCCAGCAGATACACAGGGGGGGCTGGCTACACCTTC.

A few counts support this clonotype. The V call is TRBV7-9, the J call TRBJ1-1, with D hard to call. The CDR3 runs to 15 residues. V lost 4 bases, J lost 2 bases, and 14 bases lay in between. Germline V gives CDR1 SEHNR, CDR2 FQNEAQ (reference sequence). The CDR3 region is CASSSYSGRNTEAFF. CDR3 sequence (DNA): TGTGCCAGCAGCTCGTACTCGGGCAGAAACACTGAAGCTTTCTTT.

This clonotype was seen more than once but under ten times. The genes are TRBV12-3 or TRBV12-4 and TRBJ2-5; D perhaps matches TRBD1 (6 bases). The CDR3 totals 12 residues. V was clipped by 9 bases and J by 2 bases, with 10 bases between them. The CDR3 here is CASNRAQETQYF. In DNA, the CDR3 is TGTGCCAGTAACAGGGCTCAAGAGACCCAGTACTTC.

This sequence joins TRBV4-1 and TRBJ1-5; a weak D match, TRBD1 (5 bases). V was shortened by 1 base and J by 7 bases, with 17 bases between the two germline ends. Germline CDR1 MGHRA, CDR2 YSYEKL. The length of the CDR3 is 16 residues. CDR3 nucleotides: TGCGCCAGCAGCCAAGGGAGAGGGGCGTGGAGGCAGCCCCAGCATTTT. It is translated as CASSQGRGAWRQPQHF.

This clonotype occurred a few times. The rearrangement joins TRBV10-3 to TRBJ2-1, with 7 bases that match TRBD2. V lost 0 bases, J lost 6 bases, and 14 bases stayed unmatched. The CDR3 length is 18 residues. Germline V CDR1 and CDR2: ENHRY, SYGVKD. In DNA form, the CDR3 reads TGTGCCATCAGTGAGTCAGGTTCTAGCGGCCGTGGTAGCAATGAGCAGTTCTTC. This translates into CAISESGSSGRGSNEQFF.

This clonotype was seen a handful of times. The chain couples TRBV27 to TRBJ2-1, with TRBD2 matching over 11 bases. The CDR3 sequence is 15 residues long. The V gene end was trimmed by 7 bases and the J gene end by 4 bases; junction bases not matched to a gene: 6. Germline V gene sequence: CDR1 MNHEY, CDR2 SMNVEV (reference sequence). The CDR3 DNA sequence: TGTGCCAGCATGCGGTCTAGCGGGAGGTACAATGAGCAGTTCTTC. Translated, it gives CASMRSSGRYNEQFF.

The CDR3 sequence is CASEIPGHSNYGYTF. The CDR3 nucleotides read TGTGCCAGTGAGATTCCGGGACACTCCAACTATGGCTACACCTTC. The chain uses TRBV19 and TRBJ1-2; D might be TRBD1 (6 bases). V lost 8 bases to trimming and J lost 2 bases, with 18 bases between them. The CDR3 sequence is 15 residues long. Germline CDR1 reads LNHDA; CDR2 reads SQIVND (reference sequence).

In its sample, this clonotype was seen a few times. The CDR3 nucleotides are TGCAGTGCTAGAGTGAGCGCACAAGAGACCCAGTACTTC. This translates into CSARVSAQETQYF. This chain uses TRBV20-1 with TRBJ2-5; D not certain. Germline V gene data show CDR1 as DFQATT and CDR2 as SNEGSKA (reference sequence). CDR3 length: 13 residues. V lost 1 base and J 2 bases, leaving 8 bases between the germline ends.

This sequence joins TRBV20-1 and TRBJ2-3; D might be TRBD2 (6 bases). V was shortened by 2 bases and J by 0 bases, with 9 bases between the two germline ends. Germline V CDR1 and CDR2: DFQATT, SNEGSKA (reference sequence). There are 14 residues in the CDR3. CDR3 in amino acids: CSARSGPSTDTQYF. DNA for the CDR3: TGCAGTGCTAGAAGCGGGCCTAGCACAGATACGCAGTATTTT.

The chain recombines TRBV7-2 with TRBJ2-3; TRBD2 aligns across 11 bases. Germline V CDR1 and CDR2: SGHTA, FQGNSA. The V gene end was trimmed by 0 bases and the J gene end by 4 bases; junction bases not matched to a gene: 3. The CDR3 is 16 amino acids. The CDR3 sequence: CASSLALAGGPDTQYF. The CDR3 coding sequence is TGTGCCAGCAGCTTAGCCCTAGCGGGAGGACCAGATACGCAGTATTTT.

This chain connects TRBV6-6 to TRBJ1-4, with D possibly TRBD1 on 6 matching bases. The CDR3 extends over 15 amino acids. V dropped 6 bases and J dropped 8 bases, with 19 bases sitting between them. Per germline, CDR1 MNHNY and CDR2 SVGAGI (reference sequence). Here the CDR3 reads CASSRAGESREKLFF. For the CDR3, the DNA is TGTGCCAGCAGCCGCGCAGGGGAGTCGAGGGAAAAACTGTTTTTT.

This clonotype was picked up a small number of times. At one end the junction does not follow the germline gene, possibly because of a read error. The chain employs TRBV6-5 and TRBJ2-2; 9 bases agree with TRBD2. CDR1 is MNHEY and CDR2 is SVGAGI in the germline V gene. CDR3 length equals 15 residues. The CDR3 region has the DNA TGTGCCAGCAGTCACTCAGCGGGAGGCACCGGGGAGCTGTTTTTT. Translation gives CASSHSAGGTGELFF.

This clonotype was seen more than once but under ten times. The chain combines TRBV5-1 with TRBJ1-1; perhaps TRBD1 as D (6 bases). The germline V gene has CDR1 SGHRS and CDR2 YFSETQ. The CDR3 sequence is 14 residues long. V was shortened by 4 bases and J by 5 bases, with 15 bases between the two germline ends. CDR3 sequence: CASSPWGGDTEAFF. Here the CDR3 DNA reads TGCGCCAGCAGCCCGTGGGGGGGCGATACTGAAGCTTTCTTT.